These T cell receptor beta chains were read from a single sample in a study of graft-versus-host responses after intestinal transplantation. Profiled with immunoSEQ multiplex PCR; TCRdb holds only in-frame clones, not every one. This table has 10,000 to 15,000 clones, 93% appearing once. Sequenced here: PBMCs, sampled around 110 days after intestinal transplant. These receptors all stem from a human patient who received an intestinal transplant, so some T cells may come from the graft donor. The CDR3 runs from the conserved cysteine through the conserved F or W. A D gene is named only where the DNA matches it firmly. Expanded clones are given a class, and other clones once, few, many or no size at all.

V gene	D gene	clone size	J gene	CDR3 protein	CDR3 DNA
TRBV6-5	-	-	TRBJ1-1	CASSYTRNTEAFF	TGTGCCAGCAGTTACACCAGAAACACTGAAGCTTTCTTT
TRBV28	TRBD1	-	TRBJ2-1	CASSPRGQGANEQFF	TGTGCCAGCAGCCCGCGGGGCCAGGGGGCCAATGAGCAGTTCTTC
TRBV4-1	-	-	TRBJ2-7	CASSPGPGPSKNEQYF	TGCGCCAGCAGCCCCGGACCGGGACCTTCAAAAAACGAGCAGTACTTC
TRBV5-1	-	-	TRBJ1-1	CASSPDGGLAAFF	TGCGCCAGCAGCCCCGATGGAGGGCTGGCAGCTTTCTTT
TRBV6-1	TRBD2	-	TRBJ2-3	CASSESRTSEASTDTQYF	TGTGCCAGCAGTGAATCCCGGACTAGCGAGGCTAGCACAGATACGCAGTATTTT
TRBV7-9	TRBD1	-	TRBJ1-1	CASTPRGTVKNMSEAFF	TGTGCCAGCACCCCCCGCGGGACAGTGAAAAACATGTCTGAAGCTTTCTTT
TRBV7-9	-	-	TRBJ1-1	CASSLGRTEAFF	TGTGCCAGCAGCCTCGGGCGCACTGAAGCTTTCTTT
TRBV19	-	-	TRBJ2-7	CASSTDSALPYEQYF	TGTGCCAGTAGTACCGATAGTGCCCTACCCTACGAGCAGTACTTC
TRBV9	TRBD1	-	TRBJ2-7	CASSVGSGTGSYEQYF	TGTGCCAGCAGCGTAGGAAGTGGGACAGGGTCCTACGAGCAGTACTTC
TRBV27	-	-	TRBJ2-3	CASSLWAETDTQYF	TGTGCCAGCAGTTTATGGGCAGAGACAGATACGCAGTATTTT
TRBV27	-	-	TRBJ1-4	CASSPSGYEKLFF	TGTGCCAGCAGTCCCTCGGGGTATGAAAAACTGTTTTTT
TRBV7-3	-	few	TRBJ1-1	CASSLTGGTEAFF	TGTGCCAGCAGCTTAACGGGTGGAACTGAAGCTTTCTTT
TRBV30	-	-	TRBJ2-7	CAWSVGDPYEQYF	TGTGCCTGGAGTGTGGGGGACCCGTACGAGCAGTACTTC
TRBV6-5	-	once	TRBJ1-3	CASSSFGGTSGNTIYF	TGTGCCAGCAGTTCATTTGGGGGCACCTCTGGAAACACCATATATTTT
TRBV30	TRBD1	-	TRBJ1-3	CAWSRDSGIGNTIYF	TGTGCCTGGAGTCGGGACAGTGGAATAGGAAACACCATATATTTT
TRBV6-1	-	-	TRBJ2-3	CASSRSGGDTDTQYF	TGTGCCAGCAGTCGGAGTGGAGGGGACACAGATACGCAGTATTTT
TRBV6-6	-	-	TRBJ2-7	CASSSGTDTYEQYF	TGTGCCAGCAGCTCCGGGACGGATACCTACGAGCAGTACTTC
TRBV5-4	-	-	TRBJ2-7	CASSFSGGSYEQYF	TGTGCCAGCAGCTTCTCCGGGGGCTCCTACGAGCAGTACTTC
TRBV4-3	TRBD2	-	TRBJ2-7	CASSQGYGRDYEQYF	TGCGCCAGCAGCCAAGGTTACGGGAGGGACTACGAGCAGTACTTC
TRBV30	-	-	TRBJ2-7	CAWRPTDGYEQYF	TGTGCCTGGAGGCCCACGGATGGCTACGAGCAGTACTTC
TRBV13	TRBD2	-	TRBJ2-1	CASSHSGNEQFF	TGTGCCAGCAGCCATAGCGGGAATGAGCAGTTCTTC
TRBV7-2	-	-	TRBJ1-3	CASSLGGAHAGNTIYF	TGTGCCAGCAGCTTAGGCGGGGCACACGCGGGAAACACCATATATTTT
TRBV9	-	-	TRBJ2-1	CASSVAWSSYNEQFF	TGTGCCAGCAGCGTAGCCTGGAGCTCCTACAATGAGCAGTTCTTC
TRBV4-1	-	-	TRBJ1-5	CASSQDEVGGSNQPQHF	TGCGCCAGCAGCCAAGATGAAGTGGGTGGGAGCAATCAGCCCCAGCATTTT
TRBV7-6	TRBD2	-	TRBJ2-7	CASSLVLAGGLYEQYF	TGTGCCAGCAGCTTAGTTCTGGCGGGAGGGCTCTACGAGCAGTACTTC
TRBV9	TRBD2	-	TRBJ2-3	CASSVELAGGTDTQYF	TGTGCCAGCAGCGTAGAACTAGCGGGAGGCACAGATACGCAGTATTTT
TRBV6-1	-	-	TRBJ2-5	CASSEWGGGETQYF	TGTGCCAGCAGTGAATGGGGAGGGGGAGAGACCCAGTACTTC
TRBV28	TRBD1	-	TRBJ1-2	CASSLLSGTGGTF	TGTGCCAGCAGTTTATTGAGTGGGACAGGGGGCACCTTC
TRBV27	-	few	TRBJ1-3	CASSFASSGNTIYF	TGTGCCAGCAGTTTTGCTAGCTCTGGAAACACCATATATTTT
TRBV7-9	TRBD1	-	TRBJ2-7	CASSLREQGAHEQYF	TGTGCCAGCAGCTTACGGGAACAGGGGGCCCACGAGCAGTACTTC
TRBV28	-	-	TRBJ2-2	CASRLKADSGNGELFF	TGTGCCAGCAGACTAAAAGCAGACTCAGGGAACGGGGAGCTGTTTTTT
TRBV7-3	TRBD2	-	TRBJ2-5	CASSQTSGSGETQYF	TGTGCCAGCAGCCAGACTAGCGGGAGTGGGGAGACCCAGTACTTC
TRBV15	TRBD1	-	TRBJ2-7	CATSRGQGEQYF	TGTGCCACCAGCAGGGGACAGGGTGAGCAGTACTTC
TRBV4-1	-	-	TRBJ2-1	CASSQDRGSSYNEQFF	TGCGCCAGCAGCCAAGACAGGGGTTCCTCCTACAATGAGCAGTTCTTC
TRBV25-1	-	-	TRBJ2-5	CASSEFKTGQETQYF	TGTGCCAGCAGTGAATTTAAGACAGGCCAAGAGACCCAGTACTTC
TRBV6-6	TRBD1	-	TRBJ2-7	CASSYSGQPYEQYF	TGTGCCAGCAGTTACTCGGGACAGCCCTACGAGCAGTACTTC
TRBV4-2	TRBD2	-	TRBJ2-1	CASSPYRGTSEANEQFF	TGTGCCAGCAGCCCATACCGCGGGACTAGCGAGGCAAATGAGCAGTTCTTC
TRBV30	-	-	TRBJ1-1	CAWSPPGGVGDTEAFF	TGTGCCTGGAGCCCCCCGGGGGGGGTGGGGGACACTGAAGCTTTCTTT
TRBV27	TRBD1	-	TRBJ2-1	CAIGQGVYNEQFF	TGTGCCATCGGACAGGGGGTCTACAATGAGCAGTTCTTC
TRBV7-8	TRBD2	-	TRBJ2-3	CASSLRTSGARDTQYF	TGTGCCAGCAGCTTAAGAACTAGCGGGGCGAGAGATACGCAGTATTTT
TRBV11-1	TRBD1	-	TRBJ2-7	CASSLELDRGNEQYF	TGTGCCAGCAGCTTAGAACTTGACAGGGGGAACGAGCAGTACTTC
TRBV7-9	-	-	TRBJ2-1	CASSLGTEQFF	TGTGCCAGCAGCCTGGGGACCGAGCAGTTCTTC
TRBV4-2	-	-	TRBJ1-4	CASSALDRSYEKLFF	TGTGCCAGCAGTGCCCTCGACAGGTCGTATGAAAAACTGTTTTTT
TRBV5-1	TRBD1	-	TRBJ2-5	CASRQGSVPYQETQYF	TGCGCCAGCAGACAGGGGTCCGTTCCATACCAAGAGACCCAGTACTTC
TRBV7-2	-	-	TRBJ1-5	CASSLVLQPQHF	TGTGCCAGCAGCTTAGTTCTTCAGCCCCAGCATTTT
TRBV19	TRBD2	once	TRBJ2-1	CASSIGTSGSNEQFF	TGTGCCAGTAGTATAGGGACTAGCGGGAGCAATGAGCAGTTCTTC
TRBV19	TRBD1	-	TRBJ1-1	CASSYRDRVNTEAFF	TGTGCCAGTAGTTATAGGGACAGGGTCAACACTGAAGCTTTCTTT
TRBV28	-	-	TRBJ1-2	CASSLVGGGYTF	TGTGCCAGCAGTTTGGTGGGGGGAGGCTACACCTTC
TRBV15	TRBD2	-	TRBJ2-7	CATSRGWTSGTDEQYF	TGTGCCACCAGCAGAGGCTGGACTAGCGGGACCGACGAGCAGTACTTC
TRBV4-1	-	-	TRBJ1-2	CASSQGRLPNLGYTF	TGCGCCAGCAGCCAAGGACGGCTTCCCAACTTGGGCTACACCTTC
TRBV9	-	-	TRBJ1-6	CASSVGASYNSPLHF	TGTGCCAGCAGCGTAGGGGCTTCTTATAATTCACCCCTCCACTTT
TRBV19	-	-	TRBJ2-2	CASSIISTGELFF	TGTGCCAGTAGCATAATCAGCACCGGGGAGCTGTTTTTT
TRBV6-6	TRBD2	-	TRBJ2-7	CASSDWTSVTYEQYF	TGTGCCAGCAGTGATTGGACTAGCGTAACCTACGAGCAGTACTTC
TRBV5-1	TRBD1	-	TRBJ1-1	CASSFYSFDRAGTEAFF	TGCGCCAGCAGCTTTTACTCGTTCGACAGGGCGGGCACTGAAGCTTTCTTT
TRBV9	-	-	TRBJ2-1	CASSVARAGSYNEQFF	TGTGCCAGCAGCGTAGCTAGGGCAGGGAGCTACAATGAGCAGTTCTTC
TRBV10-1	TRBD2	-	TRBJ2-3	CASSDGSGRTDTQYF	TGCGCCAGCAGTGATGGTAGCGGGAGAACAGATACGCAGTATTTT
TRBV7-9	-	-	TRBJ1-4	CASSLGLSLFF	TGTGCCAGCAGCTTAGGTTTATCACTGTTTTTT
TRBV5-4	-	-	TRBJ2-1	CASSLESGGSYNEQFF	TGTGCCAGCAGCTTGGAGTCTGGGGGCTCCTACAATGAGCAGTTCTTC
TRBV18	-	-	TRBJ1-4	CASSPQGTANEKLFF	TGTGCCAGCTCACCCCAGGGTACTGCTAATGAAAAACTGTTTTTT
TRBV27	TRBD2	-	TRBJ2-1	CASSSGLAGSFEQFF	TGTGCCAGCAGTTCCGGACTAGCGGGATCTTTTGAGCAGTTCTTC